Listed below are T cell receptor beta chains from one sample, sequenced in a study of cytomegalovirus exposure and HLA in healthy donors. TCRdb keeps only in-frame clones here, not all; method: immunoSEQ multiplex PCR. This sample yields 120,000 or so clones, of which 60% to 85% are seen a single time; around 5.8% belongs to the top ten. Sequences were obtained from PBMCs. These receptors were collected from a middle-aged woman in good health and CMV-seronegative. The CDR3 runs from the conserved cysteine through the conserved F or W. D genes are given only for firm matches. Clone size is given for some rows only: seen once, a few or many times, or a class if the clone is expanded.

cdr3_length: 13
d_call: -
j_call: TRBJ1-1
v_call: TRBV5-4
clone_size: -
cdr3_aa: CASSRDSNTEAFF
cdr3_nt: TGTGCCAGCAGCCGGGACTCGAACACTGAAGCTTTCTTT

cdr3_length: 14
d_call: TRBD2
j_call: TRBJ2-7
v_call: TRBV28
clone_size: -
cdr3_aa: CASSAGGRNDEQYF
cdr3_nt: TGTGCCAGTTCGGCTGGCGGGAGAAACGACGAGCAGTACTTC

cdr3_length: 12
d_call: -
j_call: TRBJ2-7
v_call: TRBV7-2
clone_size: -
cdr3_aa: CASSLSGYEQYF
cdr3_nt: TGTGCCAGCAGCTTATCGGGCTACGAGCAGTACTTC

cdr3_length: 15
d_call: -
j_call: TRBJ2-3
v_call: TRBV9
clone_size: -
cdr3_aa: CASSVDGRGTDTQYF
cdr3_nt: TGTGCCAGCAGCGTAGATGGCAGGGGTACAGATACGCAGTATTTT

cdr3_length: 14
d_call: TRBD1
j_call: TRBJ1-1
v_call: TRBV18
clone_size: -
cdr3_aa: CASSPDRVNTEAFF
cdr3_nt: TGTGCCAGCTCACCAGACAGGGTGAACACTGAAGCTTTCTTT

cdr3_length: 15
d_call: TRBD1
j_call: TRBJ1-6
v_call: TRBV28
clone_size: -
cdr3_aa: CASSLGTGASTPLHF
cdr3_nt: TGTGCCAGCAGTTTAGGGACAGGGGCTTCGACACCCCTCCACTTT

cdr3_length: 13
d_call: TRBD1
j_call: TRBJ1-4
v_call: TRBV27
clone_size: -
cdr3_aa: CASSFQGGEKLFF
cdr3_nt: TGTGCCAGCAGTTTCCAGGGGGGTGAAAAACTGTTTTTT

cdr3_length: 13
d_call: -
j_call: TRBJ2-1
v_call: TRBV11-2
clone_size: -
cdr3_aa: CASSPGLHNEQFF
cdr3_nt: TGTGCCAGCAGCCCGGGACTCCACAATGAGCAGTTCTTC

cdr3_length: 15
d_call: TRBD1
j_call: TRBJ1-2
v_call: TRBV7-9
clone_size: few
cdr3_aa: CASSLVQGAGYGYTF
cdr3_nt: TGTGCCAGCAGCTTAGTACAGGGGGCCGGCTATGGCTACACCTTC

cdr3_length: 16
d_call: TRBD1
j_call: TRBJ1-3
v_call: TRBV7-2
clone_size: few
cdr3_aa: CASSPSQGHPGNTIYF
cdr3_nt: TGTGCCAGCAGCCCGTCACAGGGGCACCCTGGAAACACCATATATTTT

cdr3_length: 13
d_call: -
j_call: TRBJ2-7
v_call: TRBV28
clone_size: -
cdr3_aa: CASSSLNSYEQYF
cdr3_nt: TGTGCCAGCAGTTCTTTAAACTCCTACGAGCAGTACTTC

cdr3_length: 13
d_call: -
j_call: TRBJ1-2
v_call: TRBV2
clone_size: -
cdr3_aa: CASRGGDYRKYTF
cdr3_nt: TGTGCCAGCAGGGGGGGGGATTACAGAAAGTACACCTTC

cdr3_length: 16
d_call: TRBD2
j_call: TRBJ2-3
v_call: TRBV2
clone_size: -
cdr3_aa: CASGGLAGPSTDTQYF
cdr3_nt: TGTGCCAGCGGGGGACTAGCGGGGCCTAGCACAGATACGCAGTATTTT

cdr3_length: 17
d_call: TRBD2
j_call: TRBJ2-7
v_call: TRBV7-2
clone_size: -
cdr3_aa: CASSFRTSGRAGYEQYF
cdr3_nt: TGTGCCAGCAGCTTCCGGACTAGCGGGAGGGCTGGCTACGAGCAGTACTTC

cdr3_length: 15
d_call: TRBD1
j_call: TRBJ2-7
v_call: TRBV5-1
clone_size: -
cdr3_aa: CASSTGQGKLNEQYF
cdr3_nt: TGCGCCAGCAGCACCGGACAGGGCAAGTTGAACGAGCAGTACTTC

cdr3_length: 20
d_call: TRBD1
j_call: TRBJ1-5
v_call: TRBV28
clone_size: -
cdr3_aa: CASSLGSAYGTADSNQPQHF
cdr3_nt: TGTGCCAGCAGTTTAGGATCTGCGTACGGGACAGCCGATAGCAATCAGCCCCAGCATTTT

cdr3_length: 14
d_call: TRBD1
j_call: TRBJ2-7
v_call: TRBV6-5
clone_size: -
cdr3_aa: CASSRTGGSYEQYF
cdr3_nt: TGTGCCAGCAGCCGGACAGGGGGCAGTTACGAGCAGTACTTC

cdr3_length: 17
d_call: -
j_call: TRBJ2-1
v_call: TRBV4-1
clone_size: few
cdr3_aa: CASSPDGSSSALAEQFF
cdr3_nt: TGCGCCAGCAGCCCAGATGGGAGCTCTAGCGCTTTAGCTGAGCAGTTCTTC

cdr3_length: 14
d_call: -
j_call: TRBJ1-4
v_call: TRBV11-2
clone_size: -
cdr3_aa: CASSLDPGVTELFF
cdr3_nt: TGTGCCAGCAGCTTAGATCCGGGTGTGACAGAACTGTTTTTT

cdr3_length: 14
d_call: TRBD2
j_call: TRBJ2-5
v_call: TRBV5-1
clone_size: few
cdr3_aa: CASSLVAGEETQYF
cdr3_nt: TGCGCCAGCAGCTTGGTAGCGGGGGAAGAGACCCAGTACTTC

cdr3_length: 14
d_call: TRBD1
j_call: TRBJ2-3
v_call: TRBV29-1
clone_size: -
cdr3_aa: CSVNSGGNTDTQYF
cdr3_nt: TGCAGCGTTAACTCAGGGGGAAATACAGATACGCAGTATTTT

cdr3_length: 13
d_call: -
j_call: TRBJ2-5
v_call: TRBV6-1
clone_size: -
cdr3_aa: CASSSAGWKTQYF
cdr3_nt: TGTGCCAGCAGCTCCGCGGGTTGGAAGACCCAGTACTTC

cdr3_length: 13
d_call: TRBD1
j_call: TRBJ2-7
v_call: TRBV10-3
clone_size: -
cdr3_aa: CAISRQGAYEQYF
cdr3_nt: TGTGCCATCAGTCGGCAGGGGGCCTACGAGCAGTACTTC

cdr3_length: 14
d_call: TRBD1
j_call: TRBJ1-2
v_call: TRBV6-5
clone_size: -
cdr3_aa: CATTKQGTNYGYTF
cdr3_nt: TGTGCCACCACCAAACAGGGGACGAACTATGGCTACACCTTC

cdr3_length: 14
d_call: TRBD1
j_call: TRBJ2-3
v_call: TRBV7-9
clone_size: -
cdr3_aa: CASSLGQDTDTQYF
cdr3_nt: TGTGCCAGCAGCTTGGGACAGGACACAGATACGCAGTATTTT